The 13 T cell receptor beta chains below all came from one sample that was sequenced in a study of T cell responses to AZD1222 COVID-19 vaccine. Produced via immunoSEQ multiplex PCR; TCRdb's table is partial and in-frame only. The sample carries around 130,000 clones, 93% recorded once. This material consisted of peripheral blood, taken on day 0 of AZD1222 vaccination. The receptors stem from an adult in good health.

The chain has TRBV7-6 and TRBJ1-1; the D gene is possibly TRBD1 (6 bases). V shed 4 bases and J shed 3 bases, with 15 bases lying between them. CDR1 and CDR2 (germline): SGHVS, FNYEAQ. The length of the CDR3 is 15 residues. The CDR3 region is CASSSATGADTEAFF. The CDR3 coding sequence is TGTGCCAGCAGCTCGGCCACGGGGGCAGACACTGAAGCTTTCTTT.

V usage is TRBV19 and J usage is TRBJ1-5; weak D call: TRBD1 (5 bases). Germline lookup yields CDR1 LNHDA and CDR2 SQIVND (reference sequence). V lost 8 bases and J lost 7, with 15 bases in between. The CDR3 runs to 13 residues. CDR3 bases: TGTGCCAGTTCCTCAGGGATCAGGCAGCCCCAGCATTTT. Translating gives CASSSGIRQPQHF.

The chain recombines TRBV3-1 (or the pseudogene TRBV3-2) with TRBJ1-1; no definite D call. V was pared by 4 bases and J by 5 bases, with 11 bases between. In germline, CDR1 is LGHDT, CDR2 YNNKEL (reference sequence). CDR3 length: 13 residues. The chain's CDR3 is CASSPRRLTEAFF. The CDR3 nucleotides read TGTGCCAGCAGCCCCCGACGATTGACTGAAGCTTTCTTT.

This clone was observed a single time. This rearrangement joins TRBV6-1 to TRBJ2-5; D uncertain. The CDR3 extends over 12 amino acids. Germline-derived CDR1 and CDR2 are MNHNS and SASEGT. The V end was cut by 1 base, the J end by 5 bases, with 5 bases between. CDR3 DNA: TGTGCCAGCAGTGAAGGGTGGGAGACCCAGTACTTC. It codes for CASSEGWETQYF.

J is TRBJ2-3 and V is TRBV5-6, with TRBD2 matching 10 bases. The germline V gene has CDR1 SGHDT and CDR2 YYEEEE. V gave up 4 bases and J gave up 2 bases; unmatched junction bases: 7. The CDR3 has 16 amino acids. The CDR3 is CASSPLAGATTDTQYF. CDR3 DNA: TGTGCCAGCAGCCCGCTAGCGGGGGCAACCACAGATACGCAGTATTTT.

The chain employs TRBV30 and TRBJ2-2; 8 nucleotides agree with TRBD1. V lost 3 bases and J lost 4; bases outside the gene matches: 10. This CDR3 has 16 amino acids. Per germline, CDR1 GTSNPN and CDR2 SVGIG (reference sequence). The CDR3 protein is CAWSAWTGSGTGELFF. The CDR3, as DNA: TGTGCCTGGAGCGCCTGGACAGGGTCGGGCACCGGGGAGCTGTTTTTT.

The rearrangement links TRBV5-1 to TRBJ1-4; 8 nucleotides line up with TRBD1. V lost 2 bases to trimming and J lost 5 bases; unmatched junction nucleotides: 5. The CDR3 has 15 residues. Germline-derived CDR1 and CDR2 are SGHRS and YFSETQ. The CDR3 is CASSFQGARNEKLFF. The CDR3 nucleotides are TGCGCCAGCAGCTTCCAGGGGGCGCGAAATGAAAAACTGTTTTTT. Full variable domain (outside the CDR3, taken from reference TRBV5-1 and TRBJ1-4): KAGVTQTPRYLIKTRGQQVTLSCSPISGHRSVSWYQQTPGQGLQFLFEYFSETQRNKGNFPGRFSGRQFSNSRSEMNVSTLELGDSALYLCASSFQGARNEKLFFGSGTQLSVL.

The V gene is TRBV6-5, the J gene TRBJ1-2; TRBD1 is a possible D gene (6 bases). This CDR3 contains 15 residues. Trimming shortened V by 6 bases and J by 7 bases, and 21 bases separated the two germline ends. From germline, CDR1 is MNHEY and CDR2 SVGAGI. The CDR3 DNA reads TGTGCCAGCAGCTCCCTCGGGACACTCTACGGTGGCTACACCTTC. It translates to CASSSLGTLYGGYTF.

The chain has TRBV2 and TRBJ2-1, with 11 bases that match TRBD2. CDR1 is SNHLY, CDR2 FYNNEI, per germline. The CDR3 is 16 amino acids. V shed 8 bases, J shed 7 bases, and the junction held 13 bases outside the gene matches. For the CDR3, the DNA is TGTGCCAGCCAGCTACTTAGCGGGGGGGCTTGGAATGAGCAGTTCTTC. Amino acids: CASQLLSGGAWNEQFF.

The rearrangement joins TRBV19 to TRBJ2-7; tentatively, D is TRBD1 (6 bases). CDR3 length: 13 residues. The V and J ends lost 4 bases and 3 bases respectively, with 10 bases between them. CDR1 and CDR2 (germline): LNHDA, SQIVND (reference sequence). CDR3 sequence (DNA): TGTGCCAGTAGTAGTACAGGGATCTACGAGCAGTACTTC. Translating gives CASSSTGIYEQYF.

This chain connects TRBV11-2 to TRBJ1-1; no firm D call. The CDR3 length is 17 residues. V was pared by 0 bases and J by 1 base, with 15 bases between. From germline, CDR1 is SGHAT and CDR2 FQNNGV. The DNA for the CDR3 is TGTGCCAGCAGCTTAGATATCGATTCTGAGGAGAACACTGAAGCTTTCTTT. Protein sequence: CASSLDIDSEENTEAFF.

The chain recombines TRBV7-6 with TRBJ1-5, with 7 bases matching TRBD1. Germline V gene data show CDR1 as SGHVS and CDR2 as FNYEAQ. V was clipped by 5 bases and J by 2 bases; unmatched bases: 9. The CDR3 totals 16 residues. In DNA, the CDR3 is TGTGCCAGCAGCGCTAGCCCCGGGACAGGCAATCAGCCCCAGCATTTT. Its translation is CASSASPGTGNQPQHF.

The genes are TRBV5-1 and TRBJ1-1; D gene ambiguous. The V end lost 3 bases, the J end lost 4 bases, and 16 bases lay between the germline ends. Germline CDR1 is SGHRS and CDR2 is YFSETQ. This CDR3 is 15 amino acids long. CDR3 amino acids: CASSWTPLPPTEAFF. The CDR3 DNA follows: TGCGCCAGCAGCTGGACTCCTCTCCCACCCACTGAAGCTTTCTTT.